This T cell receptor (beta chain) is drawn from a study of T cells in localized non-small cell lung cancer. This CDR3 has 18 residues. The V gene lost 0 bases and the J gene lost 5 bases, with 23 bases spanning the gap. The germline gives CDR1 MNHGY, CDR2 SAAAGT. This clone is large within its sample. Its target is unknown. General study results and limits: As only one tumor region underwent sequencing, heterogeneity remains possible. Tumor trailed uninvolved adjacent lung in T cell clonality, which peaked there. Among blood samples, higher T cell density accompanied longer overall survival. Across samples, adjacent lung featured a median roughly 60 of the top 100 tumor clones.

Assay: immunoSEQ multiplex PCR; the TCRdb copy retains only in-frame clones and omits some. The sample yields 900 to 1,200 clones, about a sixth seen once. The sample here was lung tumor tissue, taken before any cancer treatment. The receptor was derived from a woman aged 35-75 years with stage II lung adenocarcinoma. The chain joins TRBV6-8 to TRBJ2-7; TRBD1 is a possible D gene (5 bases). CDR3 in amino acids: CASSYSFVAAGIRNEQYF. The DNA for the CDR3 is TGTGCCAGCAGTTACTCCTTCGTTGCGGCAGGGATAAGGAACGAGCAGTACTTC.